This record covers a single TCR beta chain. Sequenced by immunoSEQ multiplex PCR; TCRdb stores in-frame clones only, minus some. The sample has around 120,000 clones, roughly 90% seen once. There are 16 residues in the CDR3. Germline-derived CDR1 and CDR2 are SGDLS and YYNGEE. V lost 0 bases and J lost 2; bases outside the gene matches: 4. This sample stems from a study of blood T cell repertoires in COVID-19. Study context: Italy, Spain and the United States were the sources of the convalescent and acute COVID-19 samples. The cDNA or gDNA used as material had been derived from T cells, B-cell-depleted T cells, or PBMCs.

The chain has TRBV9 and TRBJ2-1; 8 positions match TRBD2. The clonotype originates from a woman aged 60-75 years with COVID-19, enrolled during active disease. Sequencing was carried out using peripheral blood. DNA of the CDR3: TGTGCCAGCAGCGTAGTTGCGGGGGGAACCTACAATGAGCAGTTCTTC. Translation gives CASSVVAGGTYNEQFF.